This TCR beta chain was found in a study of neurological immune-mediated disorders. Study-wide points: The absence of shared CDR3 amino acid sequences among expanded clones across subjects suggests private repertoires in all groups. HTLV-1-associated myelopathy had the most TCR clonal expansion, while multiple sclerosis had the least, a level that fell below healthy controls.

This clonotype was counted at least ten times. The antigen remains unidentified. Between the trimmed V and J ends, which lost 5 bases and 7 bases, there was a span of 11 bases. The CDR3 is 11 residues long. CDR1 is DFQATT and CDR2 is SNEGSKA in the germline V gene (reference sequence). TCRdb analysed the 5' RACE reads with MiXCR anew, one entry per CDR3 protein. The sample contains 36,000 or so distinct CDR3 sequences, over 9% of which appear only once. 2 million unsorted PBMCs were stored in RNAlater at -80 °C before RNA extraction. Source material: PBMCs. The rearrangement uses TRBV20-1 and TRBJ1-1; D is perhaps TRBD1 (6 bases). This clonotype originated in a woman in her twenties or thirties with HTLV-1-associated myelopathy (HAM/TSP). The DNA for the CDR3 is TGCAGTGCTCACAGGGCAGGTGAAGCTTTCTTT. Amino acid sequence: CSAHRAGEAFF.